Sequencing of this T cell receptor (beta chain) was carried out in a study of T cell responses to AZD1222 COVID-19 vaccine (dated by TCRdb to the early 2020s). For the wider study: TCR sequencing covered 233 trial participants: 207 given two doses of AZD1222 and 26 given two doses of MenACWY control vaccine. Trial participants were enrolled into age subgroups of 18-55, 56-69 and 70-plus years, which contained 148, 28 and 57 TCR-sequenced participants, respectively. The study at large found these results: Because no samples from the day 14 peak response were available, repertoires could be characterized only after the peak T cell response. Participants were mostly white British, with more females than males. The authors suggested clonal diversity may have been underestimated. Reportedly, almost half of the unique spike-specific TCRs recognized epitopes lying outside the regions that are mutated in the B.1.351 and B.1.1.7 variants. In the small 56-69-year group, the increase in depth fell short of significance, most likely because of low power. Only six AZD1222 recipients were SARS-CoV-2 seropositive at baseline, limiting conclusions about previously exposed vaccinees. After two AZD1222 doses, both the breadth and the depth of spike-specific TCRs were significantly higher than at day 0 and than in MenACWY recipients. CD4 TCRs associated with the vaccine covered the entire spike protein, and the dominant responses were in regions 160-218 and 743-854.

The time point label, as the study defines it: about 28 days (+/-7) after the second vaccine dose. AZD1222 recipients whose second dose came at about 4 weeks and those whose second dose came at about 12 weeks were combined into one group, since spike-specific TCR depth and breadth did not differ between the two schedules. Vaccinee samples were obtained from the UK trials COV001 and COV002, which included a single-blind randomized controlled phase 2/3 trial of AZD1222 (ChAdOx1 nCoV-19) in healthy adults. For TCRbeta chain sequencing, PBMC samples from trial participants were taken at day 0 and at day 28 after the second dose. The CDR3 regions of human TCRbeta chains were analyzed by immunosequencing. Per the authors' processing: Repertoire TCRs were checked for matches against a reference library of SARS-CoV-2-specific TCRs that had been generated using the MIRA antigen-specificity platform. Breadth was defined as the fraction of unique TCRs that were SARS-CoV-2-associated, and depth was defined as the fraction of total T cells that were SARS-CoV-2-associated. Using the MIRA data, each spike-specific TCR was assigned both to the spike region to which the TCR was reactive and to a CD4 or CD8 class. Log10-transformed breadth and depth values were compared by one-way ANOVA with Sidak's multiple comparisons tests. The table comes from immuneACCESS by way of TCRdb, which keeps in-frame sequences with V and J called. Part of the clones is missing from these tables; in studies checked, under half for an unresolved V gene and the rest for unknown reasons. That table furnishes V, J and clone size, whereas the DNA furnished D and trimming. Present in this sample are fewer than 90,000 clones, around nine tenths of which were seen just once. The ten top clones hold less than 9% of the sample.

Between the V and J ends, shortened by 3 bases and 5 bases respectively, the junction contains 19 bases. Measured from the cysteine to the phenylalanine, the CDR3 is 17 residues long. Only CDR3 DNA is held: 51 bases, read in frame from base 1. The germline V gene encodes CDR1 WNHNN and CDR2 SYGVQD (reference sequence). Concerning this clone itself: The specificity of this receptor is unknown. Qualities for individual bases were not recorded, and no much larger clone is one base off.

This TCR came from an adult who received the AZD1222 COVID-19 vaccine. The sequences come from peripheral blood, collected 28 days after the second AZD1222 dose. The chain uses TRBV10-1 and TRBJ1-4; no D gene call is confident. The CDR3 protein: CASSDSFDGSLNEKLFF. The DNA sequence is given as TGCGCCAGCAGTGACTCTTTTGACGGATCGTTAAATGAAAAACTGTTTTTT.